This TCR beta chain originates from a study of control samples from healthy donors and cancer patients. Assay: immunoSEQ multiplex PCR; the TCRdb copy retains only in-frame clones and omits some. The sample has under 100,000 clones, roughly nine tenths seen once. Trimming shortened V by 7 bases and J by 0 bases, and 9 bases separated the two germline ends. The V gene's germline CDR1 is SQVTM and CDR2 ANQGSEA. This CDR3 is 12 amino acids long. The clonotype comes from a woman between 45 and 60 years old with colorectal cancer. Specimen: PBMCs. The chain couples TRBV29-1 to TRBJ1-1, with D uncertain. The chain's CDR3 is CSAWTVNTEAFF. Written as DNA, the CDR3 is TGCAGCGCCTGGACGGTGAACACTGAAGCTTTCTTT.